The next 8 T cell receptor beta chains were all read from a single sample in a study of blood T cell repertoires in COVID-19. Some clones are missing from TCRdb's copy, which holds only in-frame ones; the method was immunoSEQ multiplex PCR. The profile shows about 81,000 clones, around 80% of them singletons. The sequenced material came from peripheral blood. The receptors come from a human donor in a cohort sampled during active COVID-19.

The rearrangement uses TRBV9 and TRBJ1-3, with TRBD1 as a possible D gene (5 bases). CDR1 and CDR2 (germline): SGDLS, YYNGEE. This CDR3 has 14 amino acids. Trimming removed 3 bases at V and 2 bases at J, with 9 bases between. As DNA, the CDR3 is TGTGCCAGCAGCGCCCAGGGTACTGGAAACACCATATATTTT. This encodes CASSAQGTGNTIYF.

J is TRBJ2-1 and V is TRBV6-2 or TRBV6-3; D gene unclear. The germline gives CDR1 MNHEY, CDR2 SVGEGT. Trimming removed 4 bases from V and 2 bases from J, with 6 bases in between. The CDR3 spans 13 residues. The chain's CDR3 is CASSFLAYNEQFF. In DNA, the CDR3 is TGTGCCAGCAGTTTCCTAGCCTACAATGAGCAGTTCTTC.

The chain uses TRBV11-1 and TRBJ1-6; D is undetermined. V dropped 5 bases and J dropped 7 bases, with 12 bases sitting between them. Per the germline V gene, CDR1 is SGHAT and CDR2 is FQDESV (reference sequence). The CDR3 totals 14 residues. Here the CDR3 DNA reads TGTGCCAGCAGCATCGATAGCTCCAATTCACCCCTCCACTTT. Amino acids: CASSIDSSNSPLHF.

The chain links TRBV14 to TRBJ2-5, with 7 bases lining up with TRBD1. V lost 3 bases to trimming and J lost 3 bases; unmatched junction nucleotides: 7. Per germline, CDR1 SGHDN and CDR2 FVKESK. This CDR3 is built from 15 residues. CDR3 protein: CASSQRPGQKETQYF. For the CDR3, the DNA is TGTGCCAGCAGCCAGAGACCGGGACAGAAAGAGACCCAGTACTTC. The full variable domain, rest sourced from reference TRBV14 and TRBJ2-5, is EAGVTQFPSHSVIEKGQTVTLRCDPISGHDNLYWYRRVMGKEIKFLLHFVKESKQDESGMPNNRFLAERTGGTYSTLKVQPAELEDSGVYFCASSQRPGQKETQYFGPGTRLLVL.

This chain uses TRBV10-1 with TRBJ2-1; 8 nucleotides match TRBD2. From germline, CDR1 is WNHNN and CDR2 SYGVQD (reference sequence). V was pared by 11 bases and J by 6 bases, with 21 bases of the junction left unmatched. The CDR3 has 17 residues. As DNA, the CDR3 is TGCGCCGACCGCCGTTGCGGGGGGCCACAAGTGGCCAATGAGCAGTTCTTC. Amino acids: CADRRCGGPQVANEQFF.

The V call is TRBV9, the J call TRBJ1-5; D uncertain. This CDR3 region has 15 residues. The ends were cut back, 0 bases at V and 2 bases at J, with 9 bases in the middle. Germline CDR1 and CDR2: SGDLS and YYNGEE. CDR3 nucleotides: TGTGCCAGCAGCGTAGGGGGAGGTGGCAATCAGCCCCAGCATTTT. This encodes CASSVGGGGNQPQHF. The full variable domain, its missing parts supplied by reference TRBV9 and TRBJ1-5, is DSGVTQTPKHLITATGQRVTLRCSPRSGDLSVYWYQQSLDQGLQFLIQYYNGEERAKGNILERFSAQQFPDLHSELNLSSLELGDSALYFCASSVGGGGNQPQHFGDGTRLSIL.

The gene calls are TRBV27 and TRBJ1-2, with D perhaps matching TRBD1 (6 bases). Between the trimmed V and J ends, which lost 5 bases and 4 bases, there was a span of 23 bases. The CDR3 runs 17 residues. The germline V gene has CDR1 MNHEY and CDR2 SMNVEV (reference sequence). CDR3 in DNA: TGTGCCAGCAGTCTCCACAAGTTAGGGACAACTCTCTATGGCTACACCTTC. Amino acid sequence: CASSLHKLGTTLYGYTF.

The chain joins TRBV7-2 to TRBJ2-7; D possibly corresponds to TRBD1 (6 bases). Trimming cost V 7 bases and J 3 bases, with 16 bases left between them. The CDR3 has 14 amino acids. CDR1 is SGHTA and CDR2 is FQGNSA in the germline V gene. CDR3 protein: CASTRQARDYEQYF. The CDR3, as DNA: TGTGCCAGCACCAGACAGGCCCGGGACTACGAGCAGTACTTC. The full variable domain, with the rest looked up from reference TRBV7-2 and TRBJ2-7, is GAGVSQSPSNKVTEKGKDVELRCDPISGHTALYWYRQSLGQGLEFLIYFQGNSAPDKSGLPSDRFSAERTGGSVSTLTIQRTQQEDSAVYLCASTRQARDYEQYFGPGTRLTVT.